These 22 T cell receptor beta chains originate from one sample sequenced in a study of Ad26.COV2.S vaccination and SARS-CoV-2 variants. Clones were read by immunoSEQ multiplex PCR, and TCRdb kept only the in-frame ones, dropping some. The sample contains roughly 320,000 clones, around four fifths of which appear only once. As to treatment: around 19 received Ad26.COV2.S at low or high dose, single or two shots; roughly 5 received placebo; per-sample allocation not given. Sampling took place 63 days after the first vaccine or placebo injection. The sample consisted of peripheral blood, taken in a trial of Ad26.COV2.S vaccine versus placebo. Receptor source: a person between 18 and 60 years old who received the Ad26.COV2.S COVID-19 vaccine or a placebo.

The rearrangement joins TRBV3-1 (or the pseudogene TRBV3-2) to TRBJ2-2; D perhaps matches TRBD1 (6 bases). Germline V gene data show CDR1 as LGHDT and CDR2 as YNNKEL (reference sequence). V lost 1 base, J lost 6 bases, and 9 bases lay in between. This CDR3 is built from 14 residues. CDR3 sequence (DNA): TGTGCCAGCAGCCAAGCAGGGGTTCCCGGGGAGCTGTTTTTT. Translated: CASSQAGVPGELFF.

This sequence joins TRBV7-2 and TRBJ1-1; a possible D gene is TRBD1 (5 bases). V was pared by 4 bases and J by 3 bases, with 9 bases between. From germline, CDR1 is SGHTA and CDR2 FQGNSA. The CDR3 is 13 amino acids. CDR3 in amino acids: CASSYIRDTEAFF. The CDR3 DNA follows: TGTGCCAGCAGCTATATCAGGGACACTGAAGCTTTCTTT.

V and J are TRBV3-1 (or the pseudogene TRBV3-2) and TRBJ1-1; D possibly corresponds to TRBD1 (6 bases). With 2 bases removed from V and 7 bases from J, the gap between germline ends came to 11 bases. Germline V lookup: CDR1 LGHDT, CDR2 YNNKEL (reference sequence). This CDR3 has 13 amino acids. The CDR3 coding sequence is TGTGCCAGCAGCCAACAACAGGGAAATGAAGCTTTCTTT. Translation gives CASSQQQGNEAFF.

The rearrangement links TRBV5-5 to TRBJ1-3; TRBD1 is a possible D gene (5 bases). Trimming took 0 bases from V and 7 from J, leaving 14 bases between them. Germline values: CDR1 SGHKS, CDR2 YYEKEE (reference sequence). This CDR3 contains 15 residues. CDR3 amino acids: CASSLVVPPGNTIYF. The CDR3 DNA reads as TGTGCCAGCAGCTTGGTAGTCCCGCCAGGGAACACCATATATTTT.

The rearrangement joins TRBV5-4 to TRBJ1-2; TRBD1 agrees at 8 bases. The CDR3 has 14 amino acids. V gave up 4 bases and J gave up 8 bases; unmatched junction bases: 10. Germline V CDR1 and CDR2: SGHNT, YYREEE (reference sequence). The DNA of the CDR3 is TGTGCCAGCAGCGGAGACCAGGGGGCGATCGGCTACACCTTC. This codes for CASSGDQGAIGYTF.

The chain recombines TRBV6-5 with TRBJ1-6, with D possibly TRBD1 on 5 matching bases. The V gene's germline CDR1 is MNHEY and CDR2 SVGAGI. V lost 7 bases to trimming and J lost 8 bases, with 12 bases between them. The CDR3 spans 13 residues. The CDR3 loop is CASTPRVDSPLHF. Written as DNA, the CDR3 is TGTGCCAGCACCCCCAGGGTGGATTCACCCCTCCACTTT.

The chain joins TRBV29-1 to TRBJ2-5, with 11 nucleotides matching TRBD2. The CDR3 is made up of 15 amino acids. V shed 4 bases and J 5 bases; nucleotides not matched to a gene: 9. CDR1 and CDR2 from the germline V gene are SQVTM and ANQGSEA. The CDR3 region is CSVGVAGGPGETQYF. The CDR3 nucleotides read TGCAGCGTTGGGGTAGCGGGGGGGCCAGGTGAGACCCAGTACTTC.

The V gene is TRBV7-9, the J gene TRBJ1-4; TRBD1 matches 7 bases. Trimming cost V 5 bases and J 3 bases; bases outside gene matches: 6. Germline CDR1 is SEHNR and CDR2 is FQNEAQ (reference sequence). The CDR3 has 15 residues. The CDR3 nucleotides read TGTGCCAGCAGCCCTGCAGGGACAGCTAATGAAAAACTGTTTTTT. It translates to CASSPAGTANEKLFF. The variable domain in full, completed from reference TRBV7-9 and TRBJ1-4, reads DTGVSQNPRHKITKRGQNVTFRCDPISEHNRLYWYRQTLGQGPEFLTYFQNEAQLEKSRLLSDRFSAERPKGSFSTLEIQRTEQGDSAMYLCASSPAGTANEKLFFGSGTQLSVL.

About this clone: An end of the junction differs from the germline gene, which may be a read error. V gene TRBV20-1 combines with J gene TRBJ1-2, with a tentative D call TRBD1 (6 bases). Per the germline V gene, CDR1 is DFQATT and CDR2 is SNEGSKA (reference sequence). The CDR3 is 11 residues long. CDR3: CSAPDSRRSYF. CDR3 DNA sequence: TGCAGTGCCCCGGACAGCCGGAGATCCTACTTC.

CDR3 in amino acids: CASSLAPTRGGATDTQYF. The CDR3 DNA is TGCGCCAGCAGCCTAGCCCCGACGCGGGGGGGCGCCACAGATACGCAGTATTTT. The rearrangement joins TRBV5-1 to TRBJ2-3, with TRBD2 matching over 9 bases. Trimming removed 4 bases from V and 2 bases from J; junction bases left unmatched: 14. Germline V gene sequence: CDR1 SGHRS, CDR2 YFSETQ. The CDR3 has 18 amino acids. The entire variable domain, with the rest obtained from reference TRBV5-1 and TRBJ2-3, is as follows: KAGVTQTPRYLIKTRGQQVTLSCSPISGHRSVSWYQQTPGQGLQFLFEYFSETQRNKGNFPGRFSGRQFSNSRSEMNVSTLELGDSALYLCASSLAPTRGGATDTQYFGPGTRLTVL.

This sequence joins TRBV6-5 and TRBJ2-3, with 11 bases identical to TRBD2. The CDR3 consists of 16 residues. V gave up 2 bases and J gave up 2 bases; unmatched junction bases: 3. From germline, CDR1 is MNHEY and CDR2 SVGAGI. The CDR3 DNA reads TGTGCCAGCAGTTACGGACTAGCGGGTTACACAGATACGCAGTATTTT. Amino acids: CASSYGLAGYTDTQYF.

V is TRBV2 and J is TRBJ2-2; TRBD1 or TRBD2 may be the D gene (5 bases each). The CDR3 contains 16 residues. V lost 2 bases, J lost 0 bases, and 10 bases lay in between. Looked up from germline, CDR1 is SNHLY and CDR2 is FYNNEI. The CDR3 spells CASSETWGSNTGELFF. CDR3 nucleotides: TGTGCCAGCAGTGAAACCTGGGGGTCGAACACCGGGGAGCTGTTTTTT.

The chain combines TRBV7-6 with TRBJ2-5, with D perhaps matching TRBD2 (5 bases). Germline V CDR1 and CDR2: SGHVS, FNYEAQ. V was clipped by 1 base and J by 2 bases, with 14 bases between them. The CDR3 is 16 residues long. The CDR3 spells CASSLVGGLGQETQYF. The CDR3, as DNA: TGTGCCAGCAGCTTAGTAGGCGGGTTGGGGCAAGAGACCCAGTACTTC.

The genes are TRBV7-2 and TRBJ1-1; 7 positions match TRBD1. This CDR3 is 14 amino acids long. Germline V lookup: CDR1 SGHTA, CDR2 FQGNSA. The V gene end was trimmed by 2 bases and the J gene end by 11 bases; junction bases not matched to a gene: 11. The CDR3 here is CASSLKGAGFKAFF. The CDR3 DNA reads TGTGCCAGCAGCTTAAAGGGGGCTGGTTTCAAGGCTTTCTTT.

This clone was seen a handful of times. The genes are TRBV7-8 and TRBJ1-6, with TRBD1 matching 7 bases. The CDR3 contains 15 residues. Looked up from germline, CDR1 is SGHVS and CDR2 is FQNEAQ. J lost 8 bases, V lost 3 bases, and 7 bases had no gene match. CDR3 sequence: CASSLARQGYSPLHF. In DNA, the CDR3 is TGTGCCAGCAGCTTGGCCAGACAGGGCTATTCACCCCTCCACTTT.

This clone came up a few times. The DNA for the CDR3 is TGTGCCAGCAGTTGGGGCGGGGGGCCAGATACGCAGTATTTT. It encodes CASSWGGGPDTQYF. This chain uses TRBV27 with TRBJ2-3; 8 bases line up with TRBD2. The length of the CDR3 is 14 residues. Germline CDR1 is MNHEY and CDR2 is SMNVEV (reference sequence). V gave up 4 bases and J gave up 4 bases; unmatched junction bases: 4.

This chain connects TRBV28 to TRBJ2-5; 7 bases align to TRBD2. Germline loops: CDR1 MDHEN, CDR2 SYDVKM. The CDR3 has 19 amino acids. The V segment lost 1 base and the J segment 0 bases; nucleotides outside the gene matches: 14. The DNA for the CDR3 is TGTGCCAGCAGTTTATTCAGGACCCAGAAGAGCGGGGACCAAGAGACCCAGTACTTC. Amino acid sequence: CASSLFRTQKSGDQETQYF.

The chain links TRBV7-9 to TRBJ1-2; tentatively, D is TRBD1 (5 bases). The CDR3 spans 14 residues. The germline gives CDR1 SEHNR, CDR2 FQNEAQ (reference sequence). Trimming took 1 base from V and 3 from J, leaving 9 bases between them. The CDR3 sequence is CASSLEGVYYGYTF. DNA of the CDR3: TGTGCCAGCAGCTTAGAAGGGGTCTACTATGGCTACACCTTC.

J is TRBJ2-7 and V is TRBV7-6, with D possibly TRBD1 on 5 matching bases. The ends were cut back, 5 bases at V and 3 bases at J, with 17 bases in the middle. The CDR3 consists of 15 residues. Germline values: CDR1 SGHVS, CDR2 FNYEAQ. The CDR3 here is CASSETDAKFYEQYF. The CDR3 bases are TGTGCCAGCAGCGAGACAGATGCTAAGTTCTACGAGCAGTACTTC.

The gene calls are TRBV13 and TRBJ2-6; 10 nucleotides match TRBD2. J was trimmed by 3 bases and V by 3 bases; bases with no gene match: 14. Germline V gene lookup returns CDR1 PRHDT and CDR2 FYEKMQ (reference sequence). The CDR3 has 20 residues. The CDR3 loop is CASSFLSGGPSWGGANVLTF. The CDR3 nucleotides are TGTGCCAGCAGCTTTCTTAGCGGGGGGCCATCATGGGGTGGGGCCAACGTCCTGACTTTC.

Comment on this clone: Given a far larger clone just one base away, this is likely a sequencing read error. The gene calls are TRBV2 and TRBJ1-2; 8 bases match TRBD1. Germline V gene sequence: CDR1 SNHLY, CDR2 FYNNEI. J gave up 5 bases and V 5 bases, and 1 base lay outside the gene matches. This CDR3 spans 12 amino acids. The CDR3 nucleotides read TGTGCCAGCAGTACAGGGGGATATGGCTACACCTTC. It encodes CASSTGGYGYTF.

The V call is TRBV3-1 (or the pseudogene TRBV3-2), the J call TRBJ1-6; D might be TRBD1 (5 bases). Trimming shortened V by 2 bases and J by 2 bases, and 7 bases separated the two germline ends. The germline CDR1 and CDR2 sequences are LGHDT and YNNKEL (reference sequence). The CDR3 contains 15 residues. CDR3 in amino acids: CASSQWDPYNSPLHF. The CDR3 DNA reads as TGTGCCAGCAGCCAATGGGACCCCTATAATTCACCCCTCCACTTT.